This TCR beta chain was identified during a study of cytomegalovirus exposure and HLA in healthy donors. Study background: Some 200 million T cells yielded 100 million or so unique TCR beta sequences in earlier analysis. Of 398 genotyped donors, more than 70% clustered with self-reported Caucasian donors. Study findings and constraints: Among CMV-associated TCR beta chains, most appeared HLA-restricted in a later analysis.

The CDR3 is 16 amino acids. V shed 6 bases, J shed 2 bases, and the junction held 9 bases outside the gene matches. The germline V gene has CDR1 KGHSH and CDR2 LQKENI. The primer mix had 60 Vbeta and 13 Jbeta primers. TCRdb keeps only in-frame clones here, not all; method: immunoSEQ multiplex PCR. The table includes 150,000 to 200,000 clones, over 70% detected once. Turning to this clone: What it recognizes is unknown.

Input material: PBMCs. The chain uses TRBV18 and TRBJ1-4; 7 bases fit TRBD1. This TCR derives from a male donor in good health and CMV-seropositive. CDR3 residues: CASSARQGLTNEKLFF. The CDR3, as DNA: TGTGCCAGCTCCGCGAGACAGGGACTCACTAATGAAAAACTGTTTTTT.